This T cell receptor (beta chain) was recovered during a study of CD8+CD57+ T cells in acquired aplastic anemia. Across the study: 3.2 ug was the average amount of DNA from sorted CD4+ and CD8+ cells. General study findings and limits: No significant difference in CD8+ Simpson's diversity was found between patients and controls. The study identified under 30 CD8+ CDR3 sequences shared by patients and controls.

V lost 2 bases to trimming and J lost 5 bases; unmatched junction nucleotides: 6. Looked up from germline, CDR1 is SQVTM and CDR2 is ANQGSEA. This CDR3 is built from 13 residues. The sequenced patients had an expansion of CD8+CD57+ cells seen by flow cytometry. All patients were therapy-naive when blood was sampled. A word on this clonotype: Antigen specificity is unknown.

Genomic DNA, serving as template, underwent TCR beta VDJ and CDR3 profiling. TCRdb analysed the reads with MiXCR anew, one entry per CDR3 protein. The sample gives roughly 160,000 distinct CDR3 sequences, around 75% of which show up once; approximately 42% is in the top ten. Sequences were obtained from sorted CD4+, CD8+, or CD8+CD57+ T cells (not recorded which) from PBMCs. The V gene is TRBV29-1, the J gene TRBJ2-7, with 7 bases fitting TRBD1. The sequence derives from a human donor with aplastic anemia. For the CDR3, the DNA is TGCAGCGTTGAAAGGACAGGCATCAACGAGCAGTACTTC. As protein: CSVERTGINEQYF.